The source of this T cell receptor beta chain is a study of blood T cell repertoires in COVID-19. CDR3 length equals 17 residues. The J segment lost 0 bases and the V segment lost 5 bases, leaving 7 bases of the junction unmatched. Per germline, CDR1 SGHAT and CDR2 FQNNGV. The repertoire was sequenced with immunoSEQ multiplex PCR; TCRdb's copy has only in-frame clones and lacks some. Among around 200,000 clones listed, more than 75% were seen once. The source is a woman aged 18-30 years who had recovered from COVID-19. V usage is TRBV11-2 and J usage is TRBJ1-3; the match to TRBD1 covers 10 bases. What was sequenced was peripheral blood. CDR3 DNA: TGTGCCAGCAGCCCGGGACAGGGGATTTCCTCTGGAAACACCATATATTTT. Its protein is CASSPGQGISSGNTIYF.